The 20 T cell receptor beta chains reported below all come from one sample, sequenced in a study of blood T cell repertoires in COVID-19. The assay was immunoSEQ multiplex PCR, and TCRdb's table has in-frame clones only and misses some. The data show 200,000 or so clones, with under 85% seen just once and around 16% held by the top ten. The sequenced sample consisted of peripheral blood. The receptors derive from a man between 60 and 70 years old with active or convalescent COVID-19.

The CDR3 reads CASSMTTGGTEAFF. The CDR3, as DNA: TGTGCCAGTAGTATGACAACCGGGGGCACTGAAGCTTTCTTT. This chain links TRBV19 with TRBJ1-1; a weak D match, TRBD1 (5 bases). V was trimmed by 3 bases and J by 4 bases, leaving 12 bases between them. The CDR3 has 14 residues. The germline V gene encodes CDR1 LNHDA and CDR2 SQIVND (reference sequence).

The V call is TRBV2, the J call TRBJ1-5; 9 nucleotides line up with TRBD1. The J segment lost 1 base and the V segment lost 3 bases, leaving 1 base of the junction unmatched. Germline assignment: CDR1 SNHLY and CDR2 FYNNEI. The CDR3 runs 15 residues. In nucleotides, the CDR3 is TGTGCCAGCAGTGACGACAGGGGGAGCAATCAGCCCCAGCATTTT. The encoded protein is CASSDDRGSNQPQHF.

The genes are TRBV7-2 and TRBJ2-3; TRBD1 matches 8 bases. The CDR3 has 15 residues. V dropped 5 bases and J dropped 5; count of bases not matched to a gene: 9. The germline gives CDR1 SGHTA, CDR2 FQGNSA. The DNA of the CDR3 is TGTGCCAGCAGCACGAGATCAGGGGGCAAAGATACGCAGTATTTT. As protein: CASSTRSGGKDTQYF.

The CDR3 loop reads CASSYFTGLNTEAFF. The CDR3 nucleotides are TGTGCCAGCAGTTACTTCACAGGGCTGAACACTGAAGCTTTCTTT. The J gene is TRBJ1-1, the V gene TRBV6-5; TRBD1 might be the D (6 bases). This CDR3 is built from 15 residues. V shed 1 base and J shed 0 bases, with 9 bases lying between them. Germline loops: CDR1 MNHEY, CDR2 SVGAGI.

CDR3 in amino acids: CASSADSIRPGELFF. The CDR3 DNA sequence: TGTGCCAGCAGCGCGGACAGTATACGACCCGGGGAGCTGTTTTTT. The chain carries TRBV6-2 or TRBV6-3 and TRBJ2-2, with D perhaps TRBD1 (6 bases). Germline lookup yields CDR1 MNHEY and CDR2 SVGEGT. The CDR3 loop spans 15 amino acids. The V gene lost 6 bases and the J gene lost 6 bases, with 17 bases spanning the gap.

This chain links TRBV7-6 with TRBJ1-1; D might be TRBD1 (6 bases). The CDR3 is made up of 16 amino acids. Germline V gives CDR1 SGHVS, CDR2 FNYEAQ. V lost 5 bases and J 2 bases, leaving 18 bases between the germline ends. Written as DNA, the CDR3 is TGTGCCAGCAGCCCCGGACAGAGCGGAGCAAACACTGAAGCTTTCTTT. This codes for CASSPGQSGANTEAFF. Complete variable domain (other parts from reference TRBV7-6 and TRBJ1-1): GAGVSQSPRYKVTKRGQDVALRCDPISGHVSLYWYRQALGQGPEFLTYFNYEAQQDKSGLPNDRFSAERPEGSISTLTIQRTEQRDSAMYRCASSPGQSGANTEAFFGQGTRLTVV.

This clone appeared a few times. The chain is built from TRBV14 and TRBJ2-7; no clear D gene. Between the trimmed V and J ends, which lost 0 bases and 6 bases, there was a span of 12 bases. CDR1 is SGHDN and CDR2 is FVKESK in the germline V gene. The CDR3 has 14 amino acids. The CDR3 coding sequence is TGTGCCAGCAGCCAAGAGTACGGTAGGAGCGAGCAGTACTTC. It translates to CASSQEYGRSEQYF.

The chain uses TRBV20-1 and TRBJ1-4; the D is unclear. Deletions cut 6 bases from V and 6 bases from J, with 8 bases between. Germline V gene sequence: CDR1 DFQATT, CDR2 SNEGSKA (reference sequence). The CDR3 sequence is 11 residues long. The CDR3 is CSAPTDEKLFF. DNA of the CDR3: TGCAGTGCCCCAACGGATGAAAAACTGTTTTTT.

This chain joins TRBV11-2 and TRBJ2-7, with 8 positions matching TRBD1. Trimming removed 4 bases from V and 2 bases from J; junction bases left unmatched: 7. Germline V gene lookup returns CDR1 SGHAT and CDR2 FQNNGV. CDR3 length: 15 residues. The CDR3 protein is CASSWLPGQAYEQYF. The CDR3 DNA is TGTGCCAGCAGCTGGCTGCCGGGACAGGCCTACGAGCAGTACTTC.

The chain has TRBV6-5 and TRBJ2-1; maybe TRBD2 (6 bases). Trimming took off 2 bases at V and 6 bases at J, with 8 bases between the two ends. The germline V gene encodes CDR1 MNHEY and CDR2 SVGAGI. This CDR3 region has 13 residues. The CDR3 spells CASSYRGLNEQFF. CDR3 in DNA: TGTGCCAGCAGTTACCGGGGACTCAATGAGCAGTTCTTC.

The chain employs TRBV4-2 and TRBJ1-2; D may be TRBD1 (6 bases). The CDR3 is 16 amino acids. Trimming removed 7 bases at V and 7 bases at J, with 25 bases between. The V gene's germline CDR1 is LGHNA and CDR2 YNFKEQ. The CDR3, as DNA: TGTGCCAGCAAACCCTCAAGCAGGGGAAACGCGGGTGGCTACACCTTC. This translates into CASKPSSRGNAGGYTF.

The V call is TRBV30, the J call TRBJ2-7; 11 nucleotides line up with TRBD2. Germline V gene data show CDR1 as GTSNPN and CDR2 as SVGIG (reference sequence). Trimming at V came to 0 bases and at J to 5 bases, leaving 6 bases not matched to a gene. CDR3 length: 15 residues. Here the CDR3 DNA reads TGTGCCTGGAGTGTCGGGCTAGCGGGAGGAGACGAGCAGTACTTC. It codes for CAWSVGLAGGDEQYF. Combining the CDR3 with reference TRBV30 and TRBJ2-7 gives the whole variable domain SQTIHQWPATLVQPVGSPLSLECTVEGTSNPNLYWYRQAAGRGLQLLFYSVGIGQISSEVPQNLSASRPQDRQFILSSKKLLLSDSGFYLCAWSVGLAGGDEQYFGPGTRLTVT.

V is TRBV12-3 or TRBV12-4 and J is TRBJ2-7; maybe TRBD1 (6 bases). There are 13 residues in the CDR3. V lost 6 bases and J 4 bases, leaving 13 bases between the germline ends. CDR3 region: CASSIGTFYEQYF. The DNA of the CDR3 is TGTGCCAGCAGCATCGGGACATTTTACGAGCAGTACTTC.

A single count supports this clone. The V and J genes are TRBV24-1 and TRBJ1-2; D not certain. Trimming cost V 3 bases and J 4 bases, with 14 bases left between them. Germline loops: CDR1 KGHDR, CDR2 SFDVKD. The length of the CDR3 is 15 residues. In nucleotides, the CDR3 is TGTGCCACCAGTGATCGGAAGGGAGGTGGCTATGGCTACACCTTC. Encoded protein: CATSDRKGGGYGYTF.

This chain joins TRBV19 and TRBJ1-5; 7 nucleotides match TRBD1. V lost 3 bases to trimming and J lost 2 bases; unmatched junction nucleotides: 10. The CDR3 loop spans 17 amino acids. Germline V lookup: CDR1 LNHDA, CDR2 SQIVND (reference sequence). The CDR3 sequence: CASSIAAGGIGNQPQHF. DNA of the CDR3: TGTGCCAGTAGTATCGCGGCAGGGGGTATCGGCAATCAGCCCCAGCATTTT.

V and J are TRBV7-6 and TRBJ2-7; tentatively, D is TRBD1 (6 bases). The CDR3 spans 18 residues. V was shortened by 1 base and J by 3 bases, with 22 bases between the two germline ends. Looked up from germline, CDR1 is SGHVS and CDR2 is FNYEAQ. The CDR3 here is CASSLGPPGDLLFYEQYF. CDR3 bases: TGTGCCAGCAGCTTAGGGCCACCAGGGGACCTGCTATTCTACGAGCAGTACTTC.

The chain recombines TRBV19 with TRBJ2-7; the match to TRBD2 covers 10 bases. This CDR3 comprises 16 residues. Per germline, CDR1 LNHDA and CDR2 SQIVND (reference sequence). Trimming cost V 5 bases and J 0 bases; bases outside gene matches: 7. The CDR3 is CASSRLAGASSYEQYF. CDR3 nucleotides: TGTGCCAGTAGTCGGCTAGCGGGGGCCAGCTCCTACGAGCAGTACTTC.

The chain joins TRBV19 to TRBJ1-4, with TRBD1 matching 8 bases. Trimming at V came to 10 bases and at J to 8 bases, leaving 6 bases not matched to a gene. Germline values: CDR1 LNHDA, CDR2 SQIVND (reference sequence). The CDR3 covers 12 residues. The CDR3 bases are TGTGCCACCAGGGGGCTTGGGGAAAAACTGTTTTTT. It yields the protein CATRGLGEKLFF.

This clone appeared a single time. This chain uses TRBV3-1 (or the pseudogene TRBV3-2) with TRBJ1-2; possibly TRBD1 for D (5 bases). Deletions cut 0 bases from V and 0 bases from J, with 17 bases between. CDR3 length: 18 residues. Germline V gene data show CDR1 as LGHDT and CDR2 as YNNKEL (reference sequence). The CDR3 region has the DNA TGTGCCAGCAGCCAAGAAAAGGGCAGGGAGGGCGCTAACTATGGCTACACCTTC. Its protein product is CASSQEKGREGANYGYTF.

The table lists this clone with a count of one. This chain joins TRBV7-2 and TRBJ2-7; TRBD2 is a possible D gene (6 bases). The CDR3 loop spans 14 amino acids. The V end lost 2 bases, the J end lost 2 bases, and 10 bases lay between the germline ends. Germline V gene lookup returns CDR1 SGHTA and CDR2 FQGNSA. Here the CDR3 DNA reads TGTGCCAGCAGCTTAAACAGGAGGGCCTACGAGCAGTACTTC. Its protein is CASSLNRRAYEQYF.